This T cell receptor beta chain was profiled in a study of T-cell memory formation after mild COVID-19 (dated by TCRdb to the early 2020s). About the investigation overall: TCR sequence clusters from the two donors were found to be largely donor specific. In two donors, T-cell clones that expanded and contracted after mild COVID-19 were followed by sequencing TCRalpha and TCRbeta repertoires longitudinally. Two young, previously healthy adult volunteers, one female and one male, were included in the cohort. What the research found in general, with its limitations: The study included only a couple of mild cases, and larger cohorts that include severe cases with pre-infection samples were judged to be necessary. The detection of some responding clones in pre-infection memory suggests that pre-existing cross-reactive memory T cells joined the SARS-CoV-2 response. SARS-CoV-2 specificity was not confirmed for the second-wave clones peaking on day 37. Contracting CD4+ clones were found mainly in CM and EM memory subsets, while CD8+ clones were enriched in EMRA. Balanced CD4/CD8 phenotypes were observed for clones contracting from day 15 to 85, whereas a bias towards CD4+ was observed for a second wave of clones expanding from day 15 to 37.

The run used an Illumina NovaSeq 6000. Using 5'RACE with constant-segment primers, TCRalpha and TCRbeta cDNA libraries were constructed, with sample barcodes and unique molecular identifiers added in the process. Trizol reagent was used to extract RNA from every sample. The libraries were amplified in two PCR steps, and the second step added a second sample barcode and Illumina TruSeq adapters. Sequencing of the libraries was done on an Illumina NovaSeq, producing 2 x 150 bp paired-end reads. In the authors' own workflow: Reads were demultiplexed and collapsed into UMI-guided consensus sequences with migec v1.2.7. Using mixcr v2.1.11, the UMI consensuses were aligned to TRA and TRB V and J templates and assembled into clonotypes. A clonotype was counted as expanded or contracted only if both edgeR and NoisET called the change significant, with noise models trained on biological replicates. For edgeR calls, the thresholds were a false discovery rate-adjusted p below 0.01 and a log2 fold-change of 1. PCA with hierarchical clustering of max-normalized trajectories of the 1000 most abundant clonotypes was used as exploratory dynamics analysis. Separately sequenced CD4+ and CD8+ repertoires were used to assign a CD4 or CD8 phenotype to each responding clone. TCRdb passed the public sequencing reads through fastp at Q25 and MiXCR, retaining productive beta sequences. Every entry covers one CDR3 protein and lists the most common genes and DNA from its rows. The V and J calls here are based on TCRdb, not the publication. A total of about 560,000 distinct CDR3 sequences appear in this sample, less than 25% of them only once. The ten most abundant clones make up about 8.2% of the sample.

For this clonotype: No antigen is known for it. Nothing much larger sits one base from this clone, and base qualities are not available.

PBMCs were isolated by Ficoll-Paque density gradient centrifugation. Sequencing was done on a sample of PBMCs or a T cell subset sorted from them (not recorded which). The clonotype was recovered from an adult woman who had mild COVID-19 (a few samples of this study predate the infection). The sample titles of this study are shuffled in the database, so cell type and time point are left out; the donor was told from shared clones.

The nucleotides read TGTGCCAGCAGCTTACCGGGACCTGGCTACGAGCAGTACTTC. The resulting protein is CASSLPGPGYEQYF. The chain joins TRBV5-6 to TRBJ2-7; the D match is possibly TRBD1 or TRBD2, with 5 bases aligned in each. The junction carries 12 bases between V and J, which are trimmed by 2 bases and 3 bases respectively. CDR1 is given as SGHDT and CDR2 as YYEEEE, both from the germline V gene. Counted from cysteine to phenylalanine, this CDR3 has 14 amino acids. Only CDR3 DNA remains: 42 bases, in frame from the first base.